The 3 T cell receptor beta chains below come from one sample, sequenced in a study of OX40 agonist ivuxolimab in advanced cancers. The table came from immunoSEQ multiplex PCR; TCRdb's copy has only in-frame clones and leaves some out. The repertoire holds 43,000 or so clones, with more than 70% as singletons. The sample was CD4+ or CD8+ T cells sorted from blood, taken in a trial of the OX40 agonist ivuxolimab. Receptor source: an adult with an advanced solid tumor such as melanoma, head and neck, liver or kidney cancer.

This chain joins TRBV4-3 and TRBJ2-1; a possible D gene is TRBD2 (6 bases). This CDR3 region has 17 residues. Germline-derived CDR1 and CDR2 are LGHNA and YSLEER. The germline V and J ends were trimmed by 0 bases and 1 base, with 13 bases remaining between them. The DNA for the CDR3 is TGCGCCAGCAGCCAAGATTGGGAGGCAGCATCCTACAATGAGCAGTTCTTC. Protein sequence: CASSQDWEAASYNEQFF.

This chain joins TRBV15 and TRBJ2-3, with TRBD1 identical over 8 bases. The CDR3 is 17 residues long. Germline V gene data show CDR1 as LNHNV and CDR2 as YYDKDF (reference sequence). V was clipped by 0 bases and J by 7 bases; unmatched bases: 12. The CDR3, as DNA: TGTGCCACCAGCAGAGAACCGGCCAGGGGGCTGACAAATACGCAGTATTTT. It codes for CATSREPARGLTNTQYF.

The genes are TRBV7-9 and TRBJ1-1, with D hard to call. Germline V lookup: CDR1 SEHNR, CDR2 FQNEAQ (reference sequence). With 2 bases removed from V and 5 bases from J, the gap between germline ends came to 3 bases. The CDR3 spans 11 residues. CDR3 in DNA: TGTGCCAGCAGCTTAAGTACTGAAGCTTTCTTT. Translation gives CASSLSTEAFF.